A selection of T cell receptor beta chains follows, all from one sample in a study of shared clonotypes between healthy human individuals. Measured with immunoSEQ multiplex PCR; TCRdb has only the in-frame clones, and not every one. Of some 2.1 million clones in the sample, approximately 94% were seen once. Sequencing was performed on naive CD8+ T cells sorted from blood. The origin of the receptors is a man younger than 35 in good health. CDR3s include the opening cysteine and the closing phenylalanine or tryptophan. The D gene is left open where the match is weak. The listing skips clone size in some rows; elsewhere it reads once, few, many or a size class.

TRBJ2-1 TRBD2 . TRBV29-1 TGCAGCCTCCCCAGCGGGAGGGGCGATGAGCAGTTCTTC CSLPSGRGDEQFF
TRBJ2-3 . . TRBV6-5 TGTGCCAGCAAAGTCGGGATCCGAGACACAGATACGCAGTATTTT CASKVGIRDTDTQYF
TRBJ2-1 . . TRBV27 TGTGCCAGCAGTTTATTGCGGGACCCCTACAATGAGCAGTTCTTC CASSLLRDPYNEQFF
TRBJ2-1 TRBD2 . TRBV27 TGTGCCAGCACGTACCTTTTAGCGGGAGGGGGAAACAATGAGCAGTTCTTC CASTYLLAGGGNNEQFF
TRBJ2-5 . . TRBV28 TGTGCCAGCAGTTTAGACGGGGGTGGGGAAGAGACCCAGTACTTC CASSLDGGGEETQYF
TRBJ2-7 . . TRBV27 TGTGCCAGCAGTGAGGCGCTTAACTCCTACGAGCAGTACTTC CASSEALNSYEQYF
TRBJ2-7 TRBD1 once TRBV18 TGTGCCAGCTCACCACTTTGGGACAGTTCATACGAGCAGTACTTC CASSPLWDSSYEQYF
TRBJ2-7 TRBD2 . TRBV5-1 TGCGCCAGCAGCCCCCGGAGCGGGGCCTACGAGCAGTACTTC CASSPRSGAYEQYF
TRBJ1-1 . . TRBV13 TGTGCCAGCCAACCGGAGCCTGAAGCTTTCTTT CASQPEPEAFF
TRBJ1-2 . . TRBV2 TGTGCCAGCAGTGAAGACCCCTATGGCTACACCTTC CASSEDPYGYTF
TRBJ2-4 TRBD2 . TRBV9 TGTGCCAGCAGCCGGGGACTAGCGGGAGTAGGAGACATTCAGTACTTC CASSRGLAGVGDIQYF
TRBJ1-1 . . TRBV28 TGTGCCAGCAGTTTACTAGCTATGAACACTGAAGCTTTCTTT CASSLLAMNTEAFF
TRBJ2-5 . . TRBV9 TGTGCCAGCAGCGCCCAGGGACTTCGGGAGACCCAGTACTTC CASSAQGLRETQYF
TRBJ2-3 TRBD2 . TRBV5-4 TGTGCCAGCAGCATCGGACTAGCGGGAGGATCAGATACGCAGTATTTT CASSIGLAGGSDTQYF
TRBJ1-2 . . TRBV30 TGTGCCTGGAGTGTAATCGGAAACTATGGCTACACCTTC CAWSVIGNYGYTF
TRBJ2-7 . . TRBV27 TGTGCCAGCAGTCACGGACAGAGCTACGAGCAGTACTTC CASSHGQSYEQYF
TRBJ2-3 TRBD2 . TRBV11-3 TGTGCCAGCAGCTCCGGACTAGGCACAGATACGCAGTATTTT CASSSGLGTDTQYF
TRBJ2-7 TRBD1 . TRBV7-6 TGTGCCAGCAGCTTAGCCCCGGGACAGGGCTACGAGCAGTACTTC CASSLAPGQGYEQYF
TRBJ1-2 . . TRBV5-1 TGCGCCAGCAGCTTGAATTCGGCAGGGGAGAATGGCTACACCTTC CASSLNSAGENGYTF
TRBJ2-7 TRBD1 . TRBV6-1 TGTGCCAGCATCGAGACAGGGGTGGGCGAGCAGTACTTC CASIETGVGEQYF
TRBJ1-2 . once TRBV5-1 TGCGCCAGCAGCTTGGCCCTAGGATTGGGCTATGGCTACACCTTC CASSLALGLGYGYTF
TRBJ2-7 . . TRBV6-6 TGTGCCAGCAGCCTGGAGTTCTACGAGCAGTACTTC CASSLEFYEQYF
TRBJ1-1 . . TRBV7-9 TGTGCCAGCAGCTCCGTTACGGGTTTTGAAGCTTTCTTT CASSSVTGFEAFF
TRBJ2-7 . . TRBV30 TGTGCCTGGAGTGTACTGCGCCCCGAGCAGTACTTC CAWSVLRPEQYF
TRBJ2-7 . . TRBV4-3 TGCGCCAGCAGCCAGTCCCTAATTAGCGAGCAGTACTTC CASSQSLISEQYF
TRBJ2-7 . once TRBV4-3 TGCGCCAGCAGCCAAGATTTAGGGGGAGGCTACGAGCAGTACTTC CASSQDLGGGYEQYF
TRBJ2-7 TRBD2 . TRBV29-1 TGCAGCGTCCTAGCGGGAGGCTACGAGCAGTACTTC CSVLAGGYEQYF
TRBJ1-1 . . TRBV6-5 TGTGCCAGCAGTTGGGGGCTTGAAGCTTTCTTT CASSWGLEAFF
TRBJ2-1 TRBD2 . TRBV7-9 TGTGCCAGCAGCCCTGGGACTAGCGGGAGTAGGGGACGCAATGAGCAGTTCTTC CASSPGTSGSRGRNEQFF
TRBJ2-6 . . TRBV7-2 TGTGCCACCGCGGGGGGGGCCAACGTCCTGACTTTC CATAGGANVLTF
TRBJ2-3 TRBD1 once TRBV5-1 TGCGCCAGCCGCGACAGGGATGGTACAGATACGCAGTATTTT CASRDRDGTDTQYF
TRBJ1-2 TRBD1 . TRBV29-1 TGCAGCGCCCAGGGGGCGAACTATGGCTACACCTTC CSAQGANYGYTF
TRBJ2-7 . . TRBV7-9 TGTGCCAGCAGCCCTCTTCATGGAGAGCAGTACTTC CASSPLHGEQYF
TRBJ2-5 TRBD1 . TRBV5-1 TGCGCCAGCAGCTCCATGGGACAGGGGACAGAGACCCAGTACTTC CASSSMGQGTETQYF
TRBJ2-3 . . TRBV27 TGTGCCAGCAGGTTACAGGGTTCCACAGATACGCAGTATTTT CASRLQGSTDTQYF
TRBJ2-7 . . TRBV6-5 TGTGCCAGCAGTTACTGGACAACGGGCGAGCAGTACTTC CASSYWTTGEQYF
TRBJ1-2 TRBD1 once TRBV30 TGTGCCTGGAGAGGGACCGGGACAGGGAAGGCCTATGGCTACACCTTC CAWRGTGTGKAYGYTF
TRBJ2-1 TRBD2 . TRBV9 TGTGCCAGCAGCGTAGCTACCCGGGAGGGCCGGTTACGCTTCTTC CASSVATREGRLRFF
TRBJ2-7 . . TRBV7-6 TGTGCCAGCAGCTTCGGAAGGGCCTCCTACGAGCAGTACTTC CASSFGRASYEQYF
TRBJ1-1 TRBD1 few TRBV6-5 TGTGCCAGCAGTTACACCGGGACAGAGGCTTTCTTT CASSYTGTEAFF
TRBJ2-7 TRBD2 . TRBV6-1 TGTGCCAGCAGACGAAGCGGGGCCGGCGACGAGCAGTACTTC CASRRSGAGDEQYF
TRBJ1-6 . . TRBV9 TGTGCCAGCAGCCCCCAGGGGTCTGGCGCCTATAATTCACCCCTCCACTTT CASSPQGSGAYNSPLHF
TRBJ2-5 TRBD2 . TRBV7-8 TGTGCCAGCAGCTCAACGATCCCTAGCGGGGGGGCCTTAGGAGAGACCCAGTACTTC CASSSTIPSGGALGETQYF
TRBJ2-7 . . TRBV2 TGTGCCAGCAGTGAAGGAGGAGTATCAACCTACGAGCAGTACTTC CASSEGGVSTYEQYF
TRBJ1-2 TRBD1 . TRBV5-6 TGTGCCAGCAGCTTTCAAGGGGGCGACTATGGCTACACCTTC CASSFQGGDYGYTF
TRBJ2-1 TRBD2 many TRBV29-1 TGCAGCGTTGGGACTAGCGGGGGTGGGAATGAGCAGTTCTTC CSVGTSGGGNEQFF
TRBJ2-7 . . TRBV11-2 TGTGCCAGCAGATTAGCGTCTTGGGAGCAGTACTTC CASRLASWEQYF
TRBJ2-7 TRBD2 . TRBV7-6 TGTGCCAGCAGCCCTAGGACTAGCGCGCACGGTTTTTTTTACGAGCAGTACTTC CASSPRTSAHGFFYEQYF
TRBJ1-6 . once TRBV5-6 TGTGCCAGCATGATCGGGATGGGTTCACCCCTCCACTTT CASMIGMGSPLHF
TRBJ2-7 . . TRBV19 TGTGCCAGTAGTATAGATCTGGAGGCTTACGAGCAGTACTTC CASSIDLEAYEQYF
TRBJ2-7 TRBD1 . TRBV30 TGTGCCTGGAGTGTAGGGACAGGCTCTGGGGAGCAGTACTTC CAWSVGTGSGEQYF
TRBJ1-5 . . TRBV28 TGTGCCAGCAGTTTAATGGGTTACAATCAGCCCCAGCATTTT CASSLMGYNQPQHF
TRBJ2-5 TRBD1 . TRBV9 TGTGCCAGCAGCGGAGGGACAGGCGGAGAGACCCAGTACTTC CASSGGTGGETQYF